The sequence of this T cell receptor (beta chain) was determined in a study of OX40 agonist ivuxolimab in advanced cancers. Study conclusions and caveats: Average numbers of expanded clones were greater in CD8+ T cells than in CD4+. It was also the case that some nonresponders had low normalized T-cell clonal expansion.

As concerns this clone: Its antigen is not known.

CDR3 length: 16 residues. From germline, CDR1 is LGHNA and CDR2 YSLEER. The V segment lost 2 bases and the J segment 3 bases; nucleotides outside the gene matches: 6. Using immunoSEQ multiplex PCR, the repertoire was profiled, and TCRdb retains in-frame clones only, with some absent. The repertoire holds tens of thousands of clones, with roughly 85% as singletons. This chain links TRBV4-3 with TRBJ2-1; 8 positions agree with TRBD1. The receptor comes from an adult with an advanced solid tumor such as melanoma, head and neck, liver or kidney cancer. Sequences were derived from CD4+ or CD8+ T cells sorted from blood, sampled in a trial of the OX40 agonist ivuxolimab. CDR3 nucleotide sequence: TGCGCCAGCAGCCAACTTGGGACAGGTAGCTACAATGAGCAGTTCTTC. Protein sequence: CASSQLGTGSYNEQFF.